This record looks at one T cell receptor (beta chain) sequence and its context. Its target is unknown. The data originate from a study of T cell responses to AZD1222 COVID-19 vaccine. Assay used: immunoSEQ multiplex PCR; TCRdb lists only in-frame clones, some missing. The sample carries roughly 160,000 clones, around nine tenths recorded once. Study findings and constraints: Repertoire sampling was restricted to post-peak T cell response timepoints. The study found vaccine-associated CD4 TCRs spanning spike, dominant at 160-218 and 743-854. Seropositive at baseline were only a handful of AZD1222 recipients.

Second doses at about 4 or about 12 weeks were pooled. CDR1 GTSNPN and CDR2 SVGIG come from the germline V gene (reference sequence). The CDR3 is 15 amino acids. The V and J ends lost 0 bases and 6 bases respectively, with 17 bases between them. This receptor was taken from an adult who received the AZD1222 COVID-19 vaccine. This rearrangement joins TRBV30 to TRBJ1-2; the D gene is possibly TRBD1 (6 bases). The sequences come from peripheral blood, collected 28 days after the second AZD1222 dose. CDR3 sequence: CAWSVVEAGVNGYTF. DNA of the CDR3: TGTGCCTGGAGTGTCGTTGAGGCAGGGGTGAATGGCTACACCTTC.